The rows below give T cell receptor beta chains drawn from one sample of a study of sequential checkpoint blockade in melanoma. The repertoire was sequenced with immunoSEQ multiplex PCR; TCRdb's copy has only in-frame clones and lacks some. The sample yields several thousand clones, 53% seen once. This specimen consisted of CD8+ T cells sorted from blood (inferred from file names), obtained from a patient given nivolumab and ipilimumab in sequence. Receptor source: a human donor with melanoma. Both conserved end residues are part of each CDR3. D genes are given only for firm matches. Only some rows state a clone size, as once, few, many or a class for expanded clones.

CDR3 DNA: TGTGCCTGCCCCGCGGGAGTAGGCACTGAAGCTTTCTTT
CDR3 protein: CACPAGVGTEAFF
J gene: TRBJ1-1
CDR3 length: 13
clone size: few
D gene: .
V gene: TRBV2

CDR3 DNA: TGTGCCAGCAGGGAGACTAGCGGGGGGGCTTGGGAGACCCAGTACTTC
CDR3 protein: CASRETSGGAWETQYF
J gene: TRBJ2-5
CDR3 length: 16
clone size: few
D gene: TRBD2
V gene: TRBV7-6

CDR3 DNA: TGTGCCATCAGGGAAAAGACAGGTAGCACAGATACGCAGTATTTT
CDR3 protein: CAIREKTGSTDTQYF
J gene: TRBJ2-3
CDR3 length: 15
clone size: .
D gene: .
V gene: TRBV10-3

CDR3 DNA: TGTGCCTGGAGTTCAGACAGAGAAGGAAACACCATATATTTT
CDR3 protein: CAWSSDREGNTIYF
J gene: TRBJ1-3
CDR3 length: 14
clone size: few
D gene: .
V gene: TRBV30

CDR3 DNA: TGTGCCAGCAGTTATCTCATACCCAACGAGCAGTACTTC
CDR3 protein: CASSYLIPNEQYF
J gene: TRBJ2-7
CDR3 length: 13
clone size: .
D gene: .
V gene: TRBV6-1

CDR3 DNA: TGCGCCAGCAGTCAAACCTTAGGGACTAGCGGGATACTACGGGAACCCGGGGAGCAGTACTTC
CDR3 protein: CASSQTLGTSGILREPGEQYF
J gene: TRBJ2-5
CDR3 length: 21
clone size: .
D gene: TRBD2
V gene: TRBV23-1

CDR3 DNA: TGTGCCAGCAGCCCTGCGGCGGTACTCCACCTGGGGGCCGAGCAGTACTTC
CDR3 protein: CASSPAAVLHLGAEQYF
J gene: TRBJ2-7
CDR3 length: 17
clone size: medium-sized
D gene: .
V gene: TRBV7-2

CDR3 DNA: TGTGCCAGTAGTATAGTGGAGACTAGCGGGAGCACAGATACGCAGTATTTT
CDR3 protein: CASSIVETSGSTDTQYF
J gene: TRBJ2-3
CDR3 length: 17
clone size: .
D gene: TRBD2
V gene: TRBV19

CDR3 DNA: TGTGCCAGCAGTTTGACAGGGGGCCGCACTGAAGCTTTCTTT
CDR3 protein: CASSLTGGRTEAFF
J gene: TRBJ1-1
CDR3 length: 14
clone size: .
D gene: TRBD1
V gene: TRBV27

CDR3 DNA: TGCGCCAGCAGCTCGACAGGGGGTGAGCAGTACTTC
CDR3 protein: CASSSTGGEQYF
J gene: TRBJ2-7
CDR3 length: 12
clone size: .
D gene: TRBD1
V gene: TRBV5-1

CDR3 DNA: TGTGCTAGTGGCCCGGGACAGGGGGTCTACAATGAGCAGTTCTTC
CDR3 protein: CASGPGQGVYNEQFF
J gene: TRBJ2-1
CDR3 length: 15
clone size: .
D gene: TRBD1
V gene: TRBV12-5

CDR3 DNA: TGTGCCAGCCGGGACAGGGGTAGGGAAAAACTGTTTTTT
CDR3 protein: CASRDRGREKLFF
J gene: TRBJ1-4
CDR3 length: 13
clone size: .
D gene: TRBD1
V gene: TRBV27

CDR3 DNA: TGTGCCAGCAGCTTAAGGGGACAGCAGCATCAGCCCCAGCATTTT
CDR3 protein: CASSLRGQQHQPQHF
J gene: TRBJ1-5
CDR3 length: 15
clone size: large
D gene: TRBD1
V gene: TRBV5-5

CDR3 DNA: TGTGCCAGCAGTCCCCCTGACGGGAGGATCCACGAGCAGTACTTC
CDR3 protein: CASSPPDGRIHEQYF
J gene: TRBJ2-7
CDR3 length: 15
clone size: many
D gene: TRBD2
V gene: TRBV28

CDR3 DNA: TGTGCCAGCGGATGGGGCCTGAACGAGCAGTACTTC
CDR3 protein: CASGWGLNEQYF
J gene: TRBJ2-7
CDR3 length: 12
clone size: .
D gene: .
V gene: TRBV7-9

CDR3 DNA: TGTGCCAGCAGCACCGCCGGGACCCAGTACTTC
CDR3 protein: CASSTAGTQYF
J gene: TRBJ2-5
CDR3 length: 11
clone size: medium-sized
D gene: .
V gene: TRBV7-8

CDR3 DNA: TGTGCCAGCAGCTTAATTGGGGAGAGCTCCTACAATGAGCAGTTCTTC
CDR3 protein: CASSLIGESSYNEQFF
J gene: TRBJ2-1
CDR3 length: 16
clone size: few
D gene: .
V gene: TRBV5-8

CDR3 DNA: TGTGCCAGCAGCCTTCCGCGGGGGGGACCTTCCTACGAGCAGTACTTC
CDR3 protein: CASSLPRGGPSYEQYF
J gene: TRBJ2-7
CDR3 length: 16
clone size: .
D gene: TRBD2
V gene: TRBV7-9

CDR3 DNA: TGTGCCACCAGCCAGACTAGCGGGGGTCGCGAGCAGTACTTC
CDR3 protein: CATSQTSGGREQYF
J gene: TRBJ2-7
CDR3 length: 14
clone size: .
D gene: TRBD2
V gene: TRBV15

CDR3 DNA: TGTGCCAGCAACACCCGACAGGGGTTGAACACTGAAGCTTTCTTT
CDR3 protein: CASNTRQGLNTEAFF
J gene: TRBJ1-1
CDR3 length: 15
clone size: .
D gene: .
V gene: TRBV21-1

CDR3 DNA: TGTGCCAGCAGCTTAATTGGGGAGAGCTCCTACAATGAGCAGTTCTTC
CDR3 protein: CASSLIGESSYNEQFF
J gene: TRBJ2-1
CDR3 length: 16
clone size: medium-sized
D gene: .
V gene: TRBV7-3

CDR3 DNA: TGTGCCATCAGCCCCGGGACAGCCTACGAGCAGTACTTC
CDR3 protein: CAISPGTAYEQYF
J gene: TRBJ2-7
CDR3 length: 13
clone size: .
D gene: TRBD1
V gene: TRBV10-3

CDR3 DNA: TGTGCCAGCAGTTACTCGATGAGCGGGAGCTACGAGCAGTACTTC
CDR3 protein: CASSYSMSGSYEQYF
J gene: TRBJ2-7
CDR3 length: 15
clone size: .
D gene: TRBD2
V gene: TRBV6-5

CDR3 DNA: TGTGCCAGCAGTTTTCAGTCCGGGGCCAACGTCCTGACTTTC
CDR3 protein: CASSFQSGANVLTF
J gene: TRBJ2-6
CDR3 length: 14
clone size: .
D gene: .
V gene: TRBV27

CDR3 DNA: TGTGCCAGCAGTTTATCCGTTGGCAGGGCGATCCCCGGGGAGCTGTTTTTT
CDR3 protein: CASSLSVGRAIPGELFF
J gene: TRBJ2-2
CDR3 length: 17
clone size: once
D gene: .
V gene: TRBV27

CDR3 DNA: TGTGCCAGCGCGGGGGGGGGAGGGTTCACAGATACGCAGTATTTT
CDR3 protein: CASAGGGGFTDTQYF
J gene: TRBJ2-3
CDR3 length: 15
clone size: .
D gene: TRBD2
V gene: TRBV28

CDR3 DNA: TGTGCCAGCAGCGCCCAGACAGGGTTATCAGACGAGCAGTACTTC
CDR3 protein: CASSAQTGLSDEQYF
J gene: TRBJ2-7
CDR3 length: 15
clone size: once
D gene: TRBD1
V gene: TRBV11-2

CDR3 DNA: TGTGCCAGCTCCGGGGACTTCAATGAGCAGTTCTTC
CDR3 protein: CASSGDFNEQFF
J gene: TRBJ2-1
CDR3 length: 12
clone size: few
D gene: .
V gene: TRBV27

CDR3 DNA: TGTGCCAGCAGCAAAGGGGGCGAGACGGCGGGCTACACCTTC
CDR3 protein: CASSKGGETAGYTF
J gene: TRBJ1-2
CDR3 length: 14
clone size: .
D gene: .
V gene: TRBV21-1

CDR3 DNA: TGTGCCAGCAGCTCACTCGGGGGGCCGAACACTGAAGCTTTCTTT
CDR3 protein: CASSSLGGPNTEAFF
J gene: TRBJ1-1
CDR3 length: 15
clone size: .
D gene: .
V gene: TRBV7-9

CDR3 DNA: TGTGCCACCCTCTCCAGCGGGGGACGCCACGAGCAGTACTTC
CDR3 protein: CATLSSGGRHEQYF
J gene: TRBJ2-7
CDR3 length: 14
clone size: few
D gene: TRBD2
V gene: TRBV6-6

CDR3 DNA: TGTGCCAGCAGCTTAGATCGGAGGAACACCATATATTTT
CDR3 protein: CASSLDRRNTIYF
J gene: TRBJ1-3
CDR3 length: 13
clone size: few
D gene: .
V gene: TRBV7-8

CDR3 DNA: TGTGCCAGCAGCCAAGATCAAAGGACAGTGACCTACGAGCAGTACTTC
CDR3 protein: CASSQDQRTVTYEQYF
J gene: TRBJ2-7
CDR3 length: 16
clone size: .
D gene: .
V gene: TRBV14

CDR3 DNA: TGTGCCAGCAGCTTAGTGCCGGGGGGGGCCAACGAGCAGTACTTC
CDR3 protein: CASSLVPGGANEQYF
J gene: TRBJ2-7
CDR3 length: 15
clone size: .
D gene: TRBD2
V gene: TRBV7-2